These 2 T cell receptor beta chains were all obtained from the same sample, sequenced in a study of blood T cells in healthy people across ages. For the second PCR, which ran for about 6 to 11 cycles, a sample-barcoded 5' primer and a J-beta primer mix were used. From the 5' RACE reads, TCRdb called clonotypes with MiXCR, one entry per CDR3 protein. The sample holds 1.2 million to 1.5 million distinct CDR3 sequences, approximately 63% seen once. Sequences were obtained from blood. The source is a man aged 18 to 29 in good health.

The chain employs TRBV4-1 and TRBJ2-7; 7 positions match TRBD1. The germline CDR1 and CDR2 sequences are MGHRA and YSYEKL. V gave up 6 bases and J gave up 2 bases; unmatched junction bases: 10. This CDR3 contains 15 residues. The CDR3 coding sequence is TGCGCCAGCAGACGGGTAGGGGACAGAGCCTACGAGCAGTACTTC. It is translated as CASRRVGDRAYEQYF.

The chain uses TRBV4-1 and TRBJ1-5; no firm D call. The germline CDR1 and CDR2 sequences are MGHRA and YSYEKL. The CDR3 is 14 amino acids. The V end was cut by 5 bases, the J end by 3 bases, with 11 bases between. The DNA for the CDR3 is TGCGCCAGCAGCACACGGTGGGCCAATCAGCCCCAGCATTTT. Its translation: CASSTRWANQPQHF.